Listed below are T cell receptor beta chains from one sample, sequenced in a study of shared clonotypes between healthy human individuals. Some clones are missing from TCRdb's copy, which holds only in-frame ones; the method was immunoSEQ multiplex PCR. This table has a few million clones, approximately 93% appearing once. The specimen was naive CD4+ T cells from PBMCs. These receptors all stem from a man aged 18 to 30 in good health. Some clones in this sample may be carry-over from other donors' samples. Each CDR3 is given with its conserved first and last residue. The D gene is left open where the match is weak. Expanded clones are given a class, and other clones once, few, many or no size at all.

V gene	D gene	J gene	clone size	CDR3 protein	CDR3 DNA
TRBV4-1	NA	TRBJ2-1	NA	CASIDRGAYNEQFF	TGCGCCAGCATCGATAGGGGGGCTTACAATGAGCAGTTCTTC
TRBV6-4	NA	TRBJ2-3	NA	CASRETTLYTDTQYF	TGTGCCTCCCGGGAGACCACCCTATACACAGATACGCAGTATTTT
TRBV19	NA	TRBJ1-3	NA	CASLQGWGNTIYF	TGTGCCAGCCTACAGGGATGGGGAAACACCATATATTTT
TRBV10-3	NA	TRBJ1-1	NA	CAISYNDILGKVGTEAFF	TGTGCCATCAGCTATAATGACATCCTAGGGAAAGTCGGCACTGAAGCTTTCTTT
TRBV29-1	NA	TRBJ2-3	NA	CSAGRGGVTDTQYF	TGCAGCGCCGGGCGGGGCGGGGTCACAGATACGCAGTATTTT
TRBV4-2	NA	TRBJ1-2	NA	CASSLRFRGSAGYTF	TGTGCCAGCAGCCTCCGGTTCAGGGGTTCGGCTGGCTACACCTTC
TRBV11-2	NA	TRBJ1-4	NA	CASSLGVGPTNEKLFF	TGTGCCAGCAGCTTAGGGGTGGGACCAACTAATGAAAAACTGTTTTTT
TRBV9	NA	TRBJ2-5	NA	CASSAYSGTQYF	TGTGCCAGCAGCGCCTACAGTGGGACCCAGTACTTC
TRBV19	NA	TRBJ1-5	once	CASSTLGPSNQPQHF	TGTGCCAGTAGTACCCTAGGTCCTAGCAATCAGCCCCAGCATTTT
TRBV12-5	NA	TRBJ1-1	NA	CASGLDGYTEAFF	TGTGCTAGTGGTTTGGACGGGTACACTGAAGCTTTCTTT
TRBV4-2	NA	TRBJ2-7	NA	CASSSAELVDPEQYF	TGTGCCAGCAGCTCAGCCGAGCTAGTAGACCCCGAGCAGTACTTC
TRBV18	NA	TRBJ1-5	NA	CASSPSRGQPQHF	TGTGCCAGCTCACCGTCCAGGGGACAGCCCCAGCATTTT
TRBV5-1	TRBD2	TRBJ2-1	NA	CASSVQLAGEGYEQFF	TGCGCCAGCAGCGTCCAACTAGCGGGAGAGGGCTATGAGCAGTTCTTC
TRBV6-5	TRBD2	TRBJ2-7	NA	CARIGLGASSYEQYF	TGTGCCCGCATCGGACTAGGCGCGAGCTCCTACGAGCAGTACTTC
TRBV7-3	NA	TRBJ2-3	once	CASSFTGALDTQYF	TGTGCCAGCAGCTTTACCGGGGCCCTTGATACGCAGTATTTT
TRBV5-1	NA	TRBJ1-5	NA	CASSLSRSNQPQHF	TGCGCCAGCAGCTTGTCTCGATCCAATCAGCCCCAGCATTTT
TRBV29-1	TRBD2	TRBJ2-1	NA	CSVRGLVGSYNEQFF	TGCAGCGTACGCGGACTAGTTGGGTCCTACAATGAGCAGTTCTTC
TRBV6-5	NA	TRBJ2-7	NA	CASSPARYEQYF	TGTGCCAGCAGCCCGGCACGGTACGAGCAGTACTTC
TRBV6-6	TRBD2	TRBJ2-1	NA	CASSLPGLAISEQFF	TGTGCCAGCTCACTACCGGGACTAGCGATAAGTGAGCAGTTCTTC
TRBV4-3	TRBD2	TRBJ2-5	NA	CASSQGTSGRATETQYF	TGCGCCAGCAGCCAAGGGACTAGCGGGAGGGCGACGGAGACCCAGTACTTC
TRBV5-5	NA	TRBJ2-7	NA	CASSLEWGLGSYEQYF	TGTGCCAGCAGCTTGGAGTGGGGGTTGGGTTCCTACGAGCAGTACTTC
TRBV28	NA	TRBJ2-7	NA	CASSPAGAYEQYF	TGTGCCAGCAGTCCCGCAGGGGCTTACGAGCAGTACTTC
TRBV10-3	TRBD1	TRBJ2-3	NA	CAIRGTGSDTQYF	TGTGCCATCAGGGGGACAGGGTCGGATACGCAGTATTTT
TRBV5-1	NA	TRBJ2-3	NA	CASSLGIPTDTQYF	TGCGCCAGCAGCTTGGGCATCCCGACAGATACGCAGTATTTT
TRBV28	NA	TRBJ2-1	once	CASTRPLIAGEQFF	TGTGCCAGCACCCGACCCCTGATTGCGGGAGAGCAGTTCTTC
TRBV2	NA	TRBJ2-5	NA	CASSGVQETQYF	TGTGCCAGCAGTGGAGTCCAGGAGACCCAGTACTTC
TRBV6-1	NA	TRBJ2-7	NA	CASSSTGNYYEQYF	TGTGCCAGCAGTTCGACCGGGAATTACTACGAGCAGTACTTC
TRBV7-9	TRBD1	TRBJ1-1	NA	CASSPIDRANTEAFF	TGTGCCAGCAGCCCCATCGACAGGGCGAACACTGAAGCTTTCTTT
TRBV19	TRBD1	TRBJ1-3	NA	CASTPHRAGGEQPSSGNTIYF	TGTGCCAGTACCCCCCACCGGGCAGGGGGCGAACAACCCTCCTCTGGAAACACCATATATTTT
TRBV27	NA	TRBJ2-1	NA	CASSSARSSYNEQFF	TGTGCCAGCAGTTCTGCGAGAAGCTCCTACAATGAGCAGTTCTTC
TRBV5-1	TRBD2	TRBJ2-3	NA	CASSLALAGSDTQYF	TGCGCCAGCAGCTTAGCACTAGCGGGTTCGGATACGCAGTATTTT
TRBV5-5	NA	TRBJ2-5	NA	CASSLSGQGGETQYF	TGTGCCAGCAGCTTGAGCGGACAGGGAGGGGAGACCCAGTACTTC
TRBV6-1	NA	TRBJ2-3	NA	CASSYDLGAQYF	TGTGCCAGCAGCTATGATCTGGGTGCGCAGTATTTT
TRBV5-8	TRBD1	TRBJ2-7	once	CASSAGTGVSGQYF	TGTGCCAGCAGCGCCGGGACAGGGGTGTCTGGGCAGTACTTC
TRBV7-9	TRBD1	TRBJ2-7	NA	CASSLRTGISYEQYF	TGTGCCAGCAGCTTGAGGACAGGGATCTCCTACGAGCAGTACTTC